Listed here are 15 T cell receptor beta chains from one sample, sequenced in a study of T-cell reconstitution after alpha-beta-depleted transplantation in children. Using unique molecular identifiers, the investigators prepared the TCRbeta library. TCRdb analysed the PCR reads with MiXCR anew, one entry per CDR3 protein. The sample carries around 300,000 distinct CDR3 sequences, more than 9% recorded once. The sequencing used peripheral blood, collected 180 days after TCRalphabeta/CD19-depleted stem cell transplant. The receptors come from a male patient between 2 and 15 years old who had a stem cell transplant for chronic granulomatous disease, so the T cells may come from the graft donor.

This clonotype occurred many times. V and J are TRBV11-2 and TRBJ1-6; 12 bases are a match to TRBD1. Germline CDR1 is SGHAT and CDR2 is FQNNGV. The CDR3 runs 17 residues. V lost 4 bases, J lost 7 bases, and 8 bases stayed unmatched. The CDR3 DNA is TGTGCCAGCAGCTCTGAGTGGGACAGGGGGCAAAATTCACCCCTCCACTTT. Translating gives CASSSEWDRGQNSPLHF.

This clonotype has ten or more counts. The chain recombines TRBV10-2 with TRBJ2-1; 8 bases are a match to TRBD2. This CDR3 has 14 residues. The junction had 5 bases not matched to a gene; V was cut back by 8 bases and J by 2 bases. Germline CDR1 WSHSY, CDR2 SAAADI. The CDR3 loop reads CASWKLAAYNEQFF. CDR3 sequence (DNA): TGCGCCAGCTGGAAACTAGCGGCCTACAATGAGCAGTTCTTC.

This clonotype was observed at least ten times. V is TRBV20-1 and J is TRBJ1-3; tentatively, D is TRBD1 (6 bases). Per germline, CDR1 DFQATT and CDR2 SNEGSKA (reference sequence). V shed 2 bases and J shed 3 bases, with 11 bases lying between them. This CDR3 has 14 residues. The CDR3 DNA follows: TGCAGTGCTAGAAGGACAGCAAGTGGAAACACCATATATTTT. Protein sequence: CSARRTASGNTIYF.

This clonotype was observed many times. The genes are TRBV29-1 and TRBJ1-4; the match to TRBD1 covers 7 bases. Germline lookup yields CDR1 SQVTM and CDR2 ANQGSEA. The CDR3 sequence is 12 residues long. The J segment lost 7 bases and the V segment lost 7 bases, leaving 6 bases of the junction unmatched. The CDR3 bases are TGCAGCGGGAAACAGGGGAGTGAAAAACTGTTTTTT. Protein: CSGKQGSEKLFF. The whole variable domain, filled in from reference TRBV29-1 and TRBJ1-4, reads SAVISQKPSRDICQRGTSLTIQCQVDSQVTMMFWYRQQPGQSLTLIATANQGSEATYESGFVIDKFPISRPNLTFSTLTVSNMSPEDSSIYLCSGKQGSEKLFFGSGTQLSVL.

The chain carries TRBV19 and TRBJ2-1; 9 bases map to TRBD1. This CDR3 is built from 15 residues. The junction had 6 bases not matched to a gene; V was cut back by 6 bases and J by 3 bases. CDR1 and CDR2 from the germline V gene are LNHDA and SQIVND (reference sequence). The CDR3 bases are TGTGCCAGTAGACGAACAGGGGGCCTCTACAATGAGCAGTTCTTC. Amino acid sequence: CASRRTGGLYNEQFF.

The table lists this clonotype with many counts. The chain uses TRBV10-3 and TRBJ2-7; D may be TRBD2 (6 bases). This CDR3 spans 16 amino acids. With 0 bases removed from V and 1 base from J, the gap between germline ends came to 13 bases. The V gene's germline CDR1 is ENHRY and CDR2 SYGVKD. CDR3 coding DNA: TGTGCCATCAGTGAGTCGGGGGGAGTAAATTCCTACGAGCAGTACTTC. Its protein product is CAISESGGVNSYEQYF.

Many counts were recorded for this clonotype. The rearrangement joins TRBV29-1 to TRBJ2-5; D unresolved. This CDR3 contains 12 residues. Germline assignment: CDR1 SQVTM and CDR2 ANQGSEA. V was shortened by 4 bases and J by 2 bases, with 8 bases between the two germline ends. The CDR3 region has the DNA TGCAGCGTTGCGGTTGCGCAAGAGACCCAGTACTTC. Residues: CSVAVAQETQYF. The whole variable domain, filled in from reference TRBV29-1 and TRBJ2-5, reads SAVISQKPSRDICQRGTSLTIQCQVDSQVTMMFWYRQQPGQSLTLIATANQGSEATYESGFVIDKFPISRPNLTFSTLTVSNMSPEDSSIYLCSVAVAQETQYFGPGTRLLVL.

A remark on this clonotype: A much larger clone is a single base away; this may be a read error. Without the conserved terminal phenylalanine or tryptophan, this CDR3 likely stems from a read error. The genes are TRBV7-8 and TRBJ2-1; TRBD2 matches 7 bases. This CDR3 contains 16 residues. Per germline, CDR1 SGHVS and CDR2 FQNEAQ. Germline trimming cut 1 base from V and 7 bases from J; bases unmatched to any gene: 10. The DNA for the CDR3 is TGTGCCAGCAGCTTAGAAAATGTGGGAGGGCCGAATGAGCAGTTCTCC. Translated: CASSLENVGGPNEQFS.

Concerning this clonotype: This could be a read error, since a much larger clone is one nucleotide away. The rearrangement links TRBV5-1 to TRBJ2-7; D unclear. Germline V CDR1 and CDR2: SGHRS, YFSETQ. Trimming pared 7 bases from V and 0 bases from J, leaving 14 bases between. The CDR3 spans 14 residues. The CDR3 region is CASRWKMASYEQYF. The CDR3 DNA is TGCGCCAGCCGCTGGAAGATGGCCTCCTACGAGCAGTACTTC.

This clonotype was counted ten times or more. This chain uses TRBV24-1 with TRBJ2-5; possible D gene TRBD1, 5 bases. Germline CDR1 and CDR2: KGHDR and SFDVKD. Trimming took off 3 bases at V and 2 bases at J, with 12 bases between the two ends. This CDR3 has 15 amino acids. This CDR3 reads CATSDHRTVQETQYF. As DNA, the CDR3 is TGTGCCACCAGTGATCACAGGACGGTTCAAGAGACCCAGTACTTC.

This clonotype was counted many times. The V call is TRBV5-4, the J call TRBJ1-1, with 7 bases identical to TRBD1. The CDR3 is made up of 15 amino acids. The V and J ends lost 4 bases and 3 bases, in that order; junction bases with no gene match: 9. Germline assignment: CDR1 SGHNT and CDR2 YYREEE (reference sequence). CDR3 region: CASSPKTGPYTEAFF. In DNA form, the CDR3 reads TGTGCCAGCAGCCCTAAGACAGGGCCATACACTGAAGCTTTCTTT.

This clonotype has a count of ten or more. The CDR3 sequence: CSANHPSSYNEQFF. In DNA, the CDR3 is TGCAGTGCCAACCATCCCAGCTCCTACAATGAGCAGTTCTTC. The chain couples TRBV20-1 to TRBJ2-1; D not certain. The V end was cut by 6 bases, the J end by 0 bases, with 12 bases between. Germline-derived CDR1 and CDR2 are DFQATT and SNEGSKA (reference sequence). The CDR3 totals 14 residues.

There are many counts of this clonotype. V gene TRBV20-1 combines with J gene TRBJ2-7; D possibly corresponds to TRBD2 (5 bases). Trimming cost V 2 bases and J 6 bases, with 14 bases left between them. Germline V gene sequence: CDR1 DFQATT, CDR2 SNEGSKA (reference sequence). CDR3 length equals 13 residues. For the CDR3, the DNA is TGCAGTGCTAGATGGTCTAGCAGTCGCGAGCAGTACTTC. Encoded protein: CSARWSSSREQYF.

This clonotype was seen ten or more times. The chain joins TRBV7-6 to TRBJ2-5; the D is unclear. Germline V gene sequence: CDR1 SGHVS, CDR2 FNYEAQ. The length of the CDR3 is 15 residues. V shed 1 base and J shed 8 bases, with 17 bases lying between them. The CDR3 DNA is TGTGCCAGCAGCTTAGGTGGGGAAGGCGTAGCAACCCAGTACTTC. Encoded protein: CASSLGGEGVATQYF. The entire variable domain, with the rest obtained from reference TRBV7-6 and TRBJ2-5, is as follows: GAGVSQSPRYKVTKRGQDVALRCDPISGHVSLYWYRQALGQGPEFLTYFNYEAQQDKSGLPNDRFSAERPEGSISTLTIQRTEQRDSAMYRCASSLGGEGVATQYFGPGTRLLVL.

This clonotype was picked up many times. V is TRBV25-1 and J is TRBJ2-1; 7 bases align to TRBD1. Trimming removed 8 bases from V and 3 bases from J; junction bases left unmatched: 4. The CDR3 extends over 13 amino acids. Germline V gives CDR1 MGHDK, CDR2 SYGVNS. This CDR3 is CASRDRVYNEQFF. Written as DNA, the CDR3 is TGTGCCAGCCGGGACAGAGTCTACAATGAGCAGTTCTTC. The full variable domain, with the rest looked up from reference TRBV25-1 and TRBJ2-1, is EADIYQTPRYLVIGTGKKITLECSQTMGHDKMYWYQQDPGMELHLIHYSYGVNSTEKGDLSSESTVSRIRTEHFPLTLESARPSHTSQYLCASRDRVYNEQFFGPGTRLTVL.